The 7 T cell receptor beta chains in this list originate from one sample, sequenced in a study of T cell responses to AZD1222 COVID-19 vaccine. The protocol was immunoSEQ multiplex PCR, while the TCRdb copy is restricted to in-frame clones and leaves out a portion. This table holds under 130,000 clones, approximately 88% found once. The input for sequencing was peripheral blood, taken on day 0 of AZD1222 vaccination. The receptors here all came from an adult in good health.

The V call is TRBV25-1, the J call TRBJ2-7, with 9 positions matching TRBD1. CDR3 length: 12 amino acids. The J segment lost 12 bases and the V segment lost 1 base, leaving 4 bases of the junction unmatched. CDR1 and CDR2 (germline): MGHDK, SYGVNS. The CDR3 coding sequence is TGTGCCAGCAGTGAATTTCGGGACAGGGTGTACTTC. It codes for CASSEFRDRVYF.

The V and J genes are TRBV5-4 and TRBJ2-1; D is unclear. Germline loops: CDR1 SGHNT, CDR2 YYREEE (reference sequence). Deletions cut 3 bases from V and 6 bases from J, with 7 bases between. The CDR3 extends over 12 amino acids. CDR3 loop: CASSSPVNEQFF. In DNA, the CDR3 is TGTGCCAGCAGCTCCCCCGTCAATGAGCAGTTCTTC.

J is TRBJ2-7 and V is TRBV5-8; perhaps TRBD2 as D (6 bases). V lost 4 bases, J lost 7 bases, and 18 bases lay in between. The germline CDR1 and CDR2 sequences are SGHTS and YDEGEE. The CDR3 sequence is 14 residues long. DNA of the CDR3: TGTGCCAGCAGCCATCCGGGAGCTAGCAGGGAGCAGTACTTC. Encoded protein: CASSHPGASREQYF.

The chain recombines TRBV19 with TRBJ2-3, with TRBD2 identical over 12 bases. J gave up 0 bases and V 4 bases, and 2 bases lay outside the gene matches. CDR1 and CDR2 (germline): LNHDA, SQIVND (reference sequence). The CDR3 is 16 amino acids. CDR3 protein: CASSTGLAGSTDTQYF. CDR3 in DNA: TGTGCCAGTAGTACCGGACTAGCGGGGAGCACAGATACGCAGTATTTT.

The chain recombines TRBV5-1 with TRBJ1-3, with D maybe TRBD1 (5 bases). CDR1 is SGHRS and CDR2 is YFSETQ in the germline V gene. V was clipped by 5 bases and J by 0 bases, with 18 bases between them. There are 17 residues in the CDR3. In DNA, the CDR3 is TGCGCCAGCAGTTGGGGAAGACAGACAAGCTCTGGAAACACCATATATTTT. It yields the protein CASSWGRQTSSGNTIYF.

The V gene is TRBV10-3, the J gene TRBJ2-5, with 9 positions matching TRBD1. CDR1 ENHRY and CDR2 SYGVKD come from the germline V gene. Trimming took 2 bases from V and 10 from J; bases not matched to a gene: 2. The CDR3 totals 12 residues. In nucleotides, the CDR3 is TGTGCCATCAGTGAGGGACAGGGGATCCAGTACTTC. Its protein is CAISEGQGIQYF.

The rearrangement joins TRBV6-2 or TRBV6-3 to TRBJ1-4; no definite D call. The CDR3 runs to 16 residues. Per the germline V gene, CDR1 is MNHEY and CDR2 is SVGEGT. V lost 6 bases and J 0 bases, leaving 14 bases between the germline ends. CDR3 nucleotides: TGTGCCAGCAGCGAACGCGACGGCGCAACTAATGAAAAACTGTTTTTT. This translates into CASSERDGATNEKLFF.